This is a list of T cell receptor beta chains from one sample in a study of molecular identifiers for immune sequencing clone quantification. TCRdb re-analysed the PCR reads in MiXCR, keeping a single row per CDR3 protein. Of about 640,000 distinct CDR3 sequences listed, just under 20% are singletons. The sample taken for sequencing was naive CD8+ T cells from blood, with Jurkat cell RNA spiked in. All receptors come from a human donor in good health. Some libraries in this study had Jurkat cell RNA spiked in. The CDR3 runs from the conserved cysteine through the conserved F or W. Each record gives: clone size, CDR3 length, J gene, V gene, D gene, CDR3 protein, CDR3 DNA. A D gene is named only where the DNA matches it firmly. Where a row states a size, it is once, few, many or the class of an expanded clone; other rows omit it.

NA 18 TRBJ2-1 TRBV30 TRBD2 CAWSEHSGRGGSYNEQFF TGTGCCTGGAGTGAACATAGCGGGAGGGGTGGTTCCTACAATGAGCAGTTCTTC
NA 14 TRBJ2-7 TRBV27 NA CASSKGAGAYEQYF TGTGCCAGCAGTAAAGGGGCTGGGGCCTACGAGCAGTACTTC
few 16 TRBJ2-7 TRBV9 NA CASSPRTGTNIGEQYF TGTGCCAGCAGCCCCCGAACCGGGACAAACATCGGCGAGCAGTACTTC
few 13 TRBJ2-3 TRBV6-2/TRBV6-3 NA CASSLWGLDTQYF TGTGCCAGCAGTTTATGGGGATTAGATACGCAGTATTTT
many 15 TRBJ2-6 TRBV4-3 NA CASSLWGTGANVLTF TGCGCCAGCAGTTTGTGGGGAACCGGGGCCAACGTCCTGACTTTC
many 12 TRBJ2-7 TRBV5-1 NA CASRGVTYEQYF TGCGCCAGCAGGGGGGTCACCTACGAGCAGTACTTC
many 17 TRBJ2-2 TRBV29-1 NA CSATPSDTRGGPGELFF TGCAGCGCGACGCCCTCTGACACGCGGGGTGGACCCGGGGAGCTGTTTTTT
NA 17 TRBJ1-4 TRBV11-2 TRBD1 CASSLTGTGGTDEKLFF TGTGCCAGCAGCTTGACCGGGACAGGGGGCACGGATGAAAAACTGTTTTTT
NA 15 TRBJ2-7 TRBV12-3/TRBV12-4 TRBD2 CASSWASGSSYEQYF TGTGCCAGCAGTTGGGCTAGCGGGAGCTCCTACGAGCAGTACTTC
NA 14 TRBJ1-6 TRBV30 NA CAWNGVTGSSPLHF TGTGCCTGGAATGGGGTGACGGGCAGTTCACCCCTCCACTTT
NA 15 TRBJ2-1 TRBV27 NA CASSFGSGIYNEQFF TGTGCCAGCAGTTTCGGGTCAGGGATATACAATGAGCAGTTCTTC
many 14 TRBJ2-3 TRBV27 NA CASMWEPSTDTQYF TGTGCCAGCATGTGGGAGCCTAGCACAGATACGCAGTATTTT
many 17 TRBJ2-2 TRBV3-1 NA CASSPITGRTNTGELFF TGTGCCAGCAGCCCCATCACAGGGAGGACGAACACCGGGGAGCTGTTTTTT
NA 15 TRBJ2-3 TRBV4-3 NA CASSQNVGLTDTQYF TGCGCCAGCAGCCAAAACGTCGGACTCACAGATACGCAGTATTTT
few 17 TRBJ2-5 TRBV6-1 NA CASSPRPYVKFSETQYF TGTGCCAGCAGTCCTCGTCCCTATGTTAAGTTTTCGGAGACCCAGTACTTC
few 14 TRBJ1-1 TRBV10-1 TRBD1 CASSAGQSNTEAFF TGCGCCAGCAGTGCGGGACAGAGTAATACTGAAGCTTTCTTT
many 13 TRBJ2-2 TRBV3-1 NA CASSQNRAGELFF TGTGCCAGCAGCCAAAACAGAGCCGGGGAGCTGTTTTTT
few 16 TRBJ2-3 TRBV12-3/TRBV12-4 NA CASSLIEIPSTDTQYF TGTGCCAGCAGTTTAATTGAAATACCTAGCACAGATACGCAGTATTTT
NA 17 TRBJ2-2 TRBV15 NA CATSRDNLGGGTGELFF TGTGCCACCAGCAGAGATAATTTGGGGGGAGGCACCGGGGAGCTGTTTTTT
many 17 TRBJ2-5 TRBV7-6 NA CASSLAAAQVYQETQYF TGTGCCAGCAGCTTAGCGGCTGCCCAGGTCTACCAAGAGACCCAGTACTTC
many 15 TRBJ2-7 TRBV27 NA CASSPDFLGSYEQYF TGTGCCAGCAGTCCCGATTTTCTAGGTTCCTACGAGCAGTACTTC
many 16 TRBJ2-3 TRBV24-1 NA CATSDYDWGGTDTQYF TGTGCCACCAGTGACTATGACTGGGGAGGTACAGATACGCAGTATTTT
NA 13 TRBJ2-5 TRBV12-3/TRBV12-4 NA CASAAPTEETQYF TGTGCCAGCGCCGCCCCGACGGAAGAGACCCAGTACTTC
many 14 TRBJ1-1 TRBV12-3/TRBV12-4 TRBD1 CASTETGVYTEAFF TGTGCCAGCACCGAAACAGGGGTTTACACTGAAGCTTTCTTT
NA 13 TRBJ1-2 TRBV29-1 NA CSVDMSGFNGCTF TGCAGCGTTGACATGTCAGGGTTTAATGGCTGCACCTTC
many 13 TRBJ1-1 TRBV6-5 NA CASRPQENTEAFF TGTGCCAGCAGACCACAGGAGAACACTGAAGCTTTCTTT
NA 17 TRBJ2-6 TRBV18 TRBD1 CASSPRQGESGANVLTF TGTGCCAGCTCACCACGACAGGGGGAATCGGGGGCCAACGTCCTGACTTTC
many 15 TRBJ2-1 TRBV7-2 TRBD2 CASSWRGGPYNEQFF TGTGCCAGCAGCTGGCGGGGGGGCCCCTACAATGAGCAGTTCTTC
many 11 TRBJ1-1 TRBV5-6 NA CASSFRSEAFF TGTGCCAGCAGCTTTAGGAGTGAAGCTTTCTTT
many 15 TRBJ2-7 TRBV20-1 NA CSAREGAGLGYEQYF TGCAGTGCTAGAGAAGGGGCAGGGCTGGGCTACGAGCAGTACTTC
many 12 TRBJ1-1 TRBV30 NA CAWSRDGFEAFF TGTGCCTGGAGCAGGGACGGTTTTGAAGCTTTCTTT
many 15 TRBJ2-7 TRBV9 NA CASSVHRDISYEQYF TGTGCCAGCAGCGTTCACCGGGACATCTCCTACGAGCAGTACTTC
many 14 TRBJ1-5 TRBV6-1 NA CASSEEWAGQPQHF TGTGCCAGCAGTGAAGAATGGGCAGGTCAGCCCCAGCATTTT
many 14 TRBJ2-3 TRBV2 TRBD2 CASSPWGRGDTQYF TGTGCCAGCAGTCCATGGGGGAGGGGTGATACGCAGTATTTT
many 15 TRBJ2-3 TRBV4-3 TRBD1 CASSQDRRATDTQYF TGCGCCAGCAGCCAGGACAGGCGGGCCACAGATACGCAGTATTTT
many 11 TRBJ2-1 TRBV2 NA CASGLANEQFF TGTGCCAGCGGCCTAGCGAATGAGCAGTTCTTC
many 12 TRBJ2-5 TRBV7-6 NA CASSLMYETQYF TGTGCCAGCAGCTTAATGTACGAGACCCAGTACTTC
many 14 TRBJ2-3 TRBV30 NA CAWMKLASTDTQYF TGTGCCTGGATGAAGTTAGCGAGCACAGATACGCAGTATTTT
few 22 TRBJ2-4 TRBV6-2/TRBV6-3 NA CASSSDSDRDYAPLLAKNIQYF TGTGCCAGCAGTTCGGACTCGGACAGGGACTATGCACCCTTACTAGCCAAAAACATTCAGTACTTC
many 13 TRBJ1-1 TRBV10-3 NA CAIRPGALPEAFF TGTGCCATCCGGCCAGGGGCGCTGCCAGAAGCTTTCTTT
many 15 TRBJ1-1 TRBV5-1 TRBD1 CASSYRTGTNTEAFF TGCGCCAGCAGCTATCGGACAGGGACGAACACTGAAGCTTTCTTT
many 15 TRBJ1-4 TRBV28 NA CASSEPGLENEKLFF TGTGCCAGCTCCGAGCCGGGACTGGAAAATGAAAAACTGTTTTTT